A single sample is the source of the 28 T cell receptor beta chains below, sequenced in a study of blood T cell repertoires in COVID-19. Here immunoSEQ multiplex PCR was the method, and the copy in TCRdb shows in-frame clones only, minus some. Of some 300,000 clones detected, over 85% appear once; the ten largest clones hold under 3.5%. The sample consisted of PBMCs or T cells enriched from blood (not recorded which). The receptors originated from a woman between 50 and 59 years old who had been exposed to COVID-19.

CDR3 sequence (DNA): TGTGCCAGCAGCTTATCGGGTCGGGGCGGGGCCTCCTACAATGAGCAGTTCTTC. It yields the protein CASSLSGRGGASYNEQFF. The chain carries TRBV7-2 and TRBJ2-1; maybe TRBD2 (6 bases). With 2 bases removed from V and 0 bases from J, the gap between germline ends came to 17 bases. The CDR3 covers 18 residues. The germline gives CDR1 SGHTA, CDR2 FQGNSA.

The rearrangement uses TRBV6-5 and TRBJ2-3, with TRBD1 matching over 8 bases. J lost 1 base, V lost 6 bases, and 9 bases had no gene match. Germline CDR1 is MNHEY and CDR2 is SVGAGI. CDR3 length equals 16 residues. The CDR3 coding sequence is TGTGCCAGCAGCTACAGGGGGTTTGGCGGCACAGATACGCAGTATTTT. Its translation: CASSYRGFGGTDTQYF.

This sequence joins TRBV14 and TRBJ2-7; 8 nucleotides line up with TRBD2. J gave up 2 bases and V 1 base, and 7 bases lay outside the gene matches. CDR1 is SGHDN and CDR2 is FVKESK in the germline V gene. This CDR3 has 16 amino acids. CDR3 residues: CASSQGLYGGAYEQYF. The CDR3 nucleotides read TGTGCCAGCAGCCAAGGGCTGTACGGGGGGGCCTACGAGCAGTACTTC.

This sequence joins TRBV6-1 and TRBJ2-2; possible D gene TRBD1, 5 bases. Germline CDR1 and CDR2: MNHNS and SASEGT. The germline V and J ends were trimmed by 2 bases and 4 bases, with 8 bases remaining between them. The CDR3 covers 14 residues. CDR3 sequence: CASSEQTATGELFF. Here the CDR3 DNA reads TGTGCCAGCAGTGAACAGACAGCCACCGGGGAGCTGTTTTTT.

The chain combines TRBV6-4 with TRBJ1-6; TRBD1 is a possible D gene (6 bases). V lost 4 bases to trimming and J lost 6 bases, with 10 bases between them. Germline CDR1 MRHNA, CDR2 SNTAGT. This CDR3 comprises 14 residues. Here the CDR3 reads CASSVSRGNSPLHF. In DNA form, the CDR3 reads TGTGCCAGCAGTGTATCCAGGGGTAATTCACCCCTCCACTTT.

The rearrangement uses TRBV7-9 and TRBJ1-1; TRBD1 aligns across 8 bases. V was pared by 6 bases and J by 5 bases, with 5 bases of the junction left unmatched. This CDR3 spans 13 amino acids. Germline V lookup: CDR1 SEHNR, CDR2 FQNEAQ (reference sequence). The CDR3 loop is CASRQGAGTEAFF. The CDR3 nucleotides read TGTGCCAGCAGGCAGGGGGCAGGAACTGAAGCTTTCTTT.

This chain links TRBV28 with TRBJ1-2; D possibly corresponds to TRBD1 (6 bases). V shed 2 bases and J shed 5 bases, with 12 bases lying between them. CDR1 and CDR2 (germline): MDHEN, SYDVKM. The CDR3 contains 14 residues. The CDR3 DNA reads as TGTGCCAGCAGTTTACGGACAGCTCTTTATGGCTACACCTTC. This codes for CASSLRTALYGYTF.

The chain couples TRBV7-2 to TRBJ1-6; TRBD1 matches at 8 bases. Trimming at V came to 2 bases and at J to 7 bases, leaving 1 base not matched to a gene. The CDR3 length is 14 residues. The V gene's germline CDR1 is SGHTA and CDR2 FQGNSA. The CDR3 DNA follows: TGTGCCAGCAGCTTACAGGGGGCGAATTCACCCCTCCACTTT. This gives the protein CASSLQGANSPLHF.

The CDR3 DNA is TGTGCCAGCAGCACCGGGACAGGCGGGGCATTGGGCAATCAGCCCCAGCATTTT. It yields the protein CASSTGTGGALGNQPQHF. The V and J genes are TRBV7-8 and TRBJ1-5, with 8 bases aligning to TRBD1. The CDR3 loop spans 18 amino acids. The ends lost 5 bases at V and 2 bases at J; junction bases unmatched: 14. Germline assignment: CDR1 SGHVS and CDR2 FQNEAQ.

The rearrangement joins TRBV7-9 to TRBJ2-3; perhaps TRBD2 as D (5 bases). V shed 5 bases and J shed 2 bases, with 17 bases lying between them. CDR3 length: 16 residues. Germline V gives CDR1 SEHNR, CDR2 FQNEAQ (reference sequence). The CDR3 region is CASSPSPLRATDTQYF. Written as DNA, the CDR3 is TGTGCCAGCAGCCCTAGCCCCCTCCGGGCCACAGATACGCAGTATTTT.

The genes are TRBV19 and TRBJ1-3; the match to TRBD1 covers 7 bases. The germline CDR1 and CDR2 sequences are LNHDA and SQIVND (reference sequence). The CDR3 length is 14 residues. Trimming removed 5 bases from V and 4 bases from J; junction bases left unmatched: 5. The chain's CDR3 is CASSPDRVGNTIYF. CDR3 nucleotides: TGTGCCAGTAGTCCTGACAGGGTCGGAAACACCATATATTTT.

The V gene is TRBV28, the J gene TRBJ1-2; 9 bases agree with TRBD1. Germline CDR1 reads MDHEN; CDR2 reads SYDVKM. This CDR3 has 13 residues. V lost 11 bases, J lost 6 bases, and 10 bases stayed unmatched. DNA of the CDR3: TGTGCCTGCCTCGACAGGGGGATCCATGGCTACACCTTC. This codes for CACLDRGIHGYTF.

This rearrangement joins TRBV4-1 to TRBJ2-7; TRBD1 aligns across 8 bases. This CDR3 has 15 amino acids. Germline CDR1 is MGHRA and CDR2 is YSYEKL. The trim removed 0 bases at V and 5 bases at J, leaving 6 bases unmatched. The CDR3 sequence is CASSQEDRVGDEQYF. The CDR3 DNA sequence: TGCGCCAGCAGCCAAGAGGACAGGGTCGGCGACGAGCAGTACTTC.

The chain couples TRBV3-1 (or the pseudogene TRBV3-2) to TRBJ1-3, with unresolved D. V was clipped by 1 base and J by 7 bases, with 8 bases between them. Germline V gene data show CDR1 as LGHDT and CDR2 as YNNKEL (reference sequence). This CDR3 has 13 amino acids. The CDR3 sequence: CASSQGRSNTIYF. The CDR3 nucleotides read TGTGCCAGCAGCCAAGGCAGGTCGAACACCATATATTTT.

The chain combines TRBV11-3 with TRBJ2-3, with D perhaps matching TRBD2 (6 bases). The germline gives CDR1 SGHNT, CDR2 YENEEA. V lost 5 bases and J lost 2, with 11 bases in between. This CDR3 contains 14 residues. CDR3 protein: CASSRGTFTDTQYF. The CDR3 DNA sequence: TGTGCCAGCAGCCGGGGGACTTTCACAGATACGCAGTATTTT.

The chain carries TRBV27 and TRBJ2-5; tentatively, D is TRBD2 (6 bases). V was clipped by 1 base and J by 1 base, with 16 bases between them. Per the germline V gene, CDR1 is MNHEY and CDR2 is SMNVEV (reference sequence). The CDR3 sequence is 17 residues long. In DNA, the CDR3 is TGTGCCAGCAGTTTATGGGCGGGGCGCCAGCCCCAAGAGACCCAGTACTTC. Translated, it gives CASSLWAGRQPQETQYF.

The V gene is TRBV4-1, the J gene TRBJ1-1; maybe TRBD1 (5 bases). CDR3 length: 13 residues. CDR1 is MGHRA and CDR2 is YSYEKL in the germline V gene. Trimming left V 0 bases short and J 10 bases short, with 12 bases between. The CDR3: CASSQDGRGAAFF. In DNA form, the CDR3 reads TGCGCCAGCAGCCAAGATGGGAGGGGTGCAGCTTTCTTT.

The chain uses TRBV28 and TRBJ1-2; 8 bases map to TRBD1. This CDR3 spans 18 amino acids. After removal of 5 bases from V and 3 bases from J, the junction contained 17 bases not matched to a gene. Germline V gene data show CDR1 as MDHEN and CDR2 as SYDVKM. The CDR3 nucleotides are TGTGCCAGCAGTCCCCTACCATTGACAGGGGCGTATTACTATGGCTACACCTTC. It is translated as CASSPLPLTGAYYYGYTF.

This rearrangement joins TRBV11-2 to TRBJ1-6, with 8 bases identical to TRBD1. This CDR3 spans 15 amino acids. V trimming: 1 base; J trimming: 9 bases; junction bases outside the gene matches: 5. Germline CDR1 SGHAT, CDR2 FQNNGV. The CDR3 here is CASSLGTGIGSPLHF. The CDR3 bases are TGTGCCAGCAGCTTAGGGACAGGGATAGGTTCACCCCTCCACTTT.

In its sample, this clone was seen a few times. CDR3 region: CASSQRLTVANTEAFF. The CDR3 bases are TGTGCCAGCAGCCAACGTCTGACAGTCGCCAACACTGAAGCTTTCTTT. This chain joins TRBV3-1 (or the pseudogene TRBV3-2) and TRBJ1-1; the D gene is possibly TRBD1 (5 bases). V dropped 2 bases and J dropped 2 bases, with 15 bases sitting between them. The CDR3 totals 16 residues. The germline V gene has CDR1 LGHDT and CDR2 YNNKEL (reference sequence).

The rearrangement joins TRBV10-3 to TRBJ1-3, with D possibly being TRBD1 (5 bases). CDR1 and CDR2 from the germline V gene are ENHRY and SYGVKD. Between the trimmed V and J ends, which lost 0 bases and 4 bases, there was a span of 16 bases. The CDR3 runs 17 residues. The CDR3 DNA reads TGTGCCATCAGTGAGTCGAGTAATCCAGGGTCGGGAAACACCATATATTTT. It codes for CAISESSNPGSGNTIYF.

The rearrangement joins TRBV29-1 to TRBJ2-1, with D tentatively TRBD1 (6 bases). V lost 2 bases and J 5 bases, leaving 16 bases between the germline ends. Germline-derived CDR1 and CDR2 are SQVTM and ANQGSEA. CDR3 size: 15 residues. As DNA, the CDR3 is TGCAGCGTTGAATATCTGGACAGCTTAGACAATGAGCAGTTCTTC. The encoded protein is CSVEYLDSLDNEQFF.

V gene TRBV5-1 combines with J gene TRBJ1-2; 8 bases are a match to TRBD1. Trimming took 0 bases from V and 4 from J; bases not matched to a gene: 2. The CDR3 is 14 residues long. CDR1 is SGHRS and CDR2 is YFSETQ in the germline V gene. CDR3 DNA sequence: TGCGCCAGCAGCTTGGGACAGGGGTTCTATGGCTACACCTTC. Translating gives CASSLGQGFYGYTF. Looking up the rest from reference TRBV5-1 and TRBJ1-2 gives the full variable domain: KAGVTQTPRYLIKTRGQQVTLSCSPISGHRSVSWYQQTPGQGLQFLFEYFSETQRNKGNFPGRFSGRQFSNSRSEMNVSTLELGDSALYLCASSLGQGFYGYTFGSGTRLTVV.

V and J are TRBV7-8 and TRBJ1-6, with D unclear. V was shortened by 5 bases and J by 4 bases, with 18 bases between the two germline ends. The CDR3 is 17 amino acids. Germline V gene data show CDR1 as SGHVS and CDR2 as FQNEAQ. The CDR3 loop is CASSLSGSPLYNSPLHF. DNA of the CDR3: TGTGCCAGCAGCCTTTCGGGTTCCCCGCTATATAATTCACCCCTCCACTTT.

V is TRBV18 and J is TRBJ1-1, with 8 bases that match TRBD1. Looked up from germline, CDR1 is KGHSH and CDR2 is LQKENI. After removal of 2 bases from V and 4 bases from J, the junction contained 12 bases not matched to a gene. The CDR3 loop spans 17 amino acids. CDR3 coding DNA: TGTGCCAGCTCACCAGGCTTCAGGGGGCGAGGTCTCACTGAAGCTTTCTTT. It codes for CASSPGFRGRGLTEAFF. The full variable domain, in which reference TRBV18 and TRBJ1-1 provide the parts outside the CDR3, is NAGVMQNPRHLVRRRGQEARLRCSPMKGHSHVYWYRQLPEEGLKFMVYLQKENIIDESGMPKERFSAEFPKEGPSILRIQQVVRGDSAAYFCASSPGFRGRGLTEAFFGQGTRLTVV.

The chain employs TRBV27 and TRBJ2-3; 7 bases map to TRBD2. V dropped 3 bases and J dropped 6; count of bases not matched to a gene: 9. Germline loops: CDR1 MNHEY, CDR2 SMNVEV (reference sequence). The CDR3 extends over 15 amino acids. This CDR3 reads CASSFTGGGADTQYF. Here the CDR3 DNA reads TGTGCCAGCAGTTTTACTGGCGGGGGTGCTGATACGCAGTATTTT.

The rearrangement joins TRBV19 to TRBJ1-2; 8 bases map to TRBD1. The CDR3 loop spans 15 amino acids. Trimming cost V 3 bases and J 3 bases; bases outside gene matches: 6. Germline-derived CDR1 and CDR2 are LNHDA and SQIVND (reference sequence). The CDR3 is CASSIVQGADYGYTF. CDR3 nucleotide sequence: TGTGCCAGTAGTATTGTGCAGGGGGCAGACTATGGCTACACCTTC.

This chain uses TRBV29-1 with TRBJ1-1; TRBD1 agrees at 7 bases. CDR3 length: 15 amino acids. Germline V gene lookup returns CDR1 SQVTM and CDR2 ANQGSEA. The trim removed 4 bases at V and 5 bases at J, leaving 13 bases unmatched. CDR3 nucleotides: TGCAGCGTTGCATGGCAGGGGGAGGTGAGGACTGAAGCTTTCTTT. Its protein is CSVAWQGEVRTEAFF.